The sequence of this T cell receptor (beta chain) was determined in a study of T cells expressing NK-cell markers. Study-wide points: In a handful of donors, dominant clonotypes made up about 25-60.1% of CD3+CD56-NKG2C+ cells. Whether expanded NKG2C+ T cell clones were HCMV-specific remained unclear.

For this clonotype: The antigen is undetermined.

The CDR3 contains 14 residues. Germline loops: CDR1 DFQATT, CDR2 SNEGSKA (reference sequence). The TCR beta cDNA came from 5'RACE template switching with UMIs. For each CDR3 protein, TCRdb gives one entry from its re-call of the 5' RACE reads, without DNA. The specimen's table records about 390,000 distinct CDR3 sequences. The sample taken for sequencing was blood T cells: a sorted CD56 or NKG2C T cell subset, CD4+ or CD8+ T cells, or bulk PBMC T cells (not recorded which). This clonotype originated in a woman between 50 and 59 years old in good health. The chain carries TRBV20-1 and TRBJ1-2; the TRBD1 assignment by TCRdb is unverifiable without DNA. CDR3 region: CSAFMDRGRRGYTF.